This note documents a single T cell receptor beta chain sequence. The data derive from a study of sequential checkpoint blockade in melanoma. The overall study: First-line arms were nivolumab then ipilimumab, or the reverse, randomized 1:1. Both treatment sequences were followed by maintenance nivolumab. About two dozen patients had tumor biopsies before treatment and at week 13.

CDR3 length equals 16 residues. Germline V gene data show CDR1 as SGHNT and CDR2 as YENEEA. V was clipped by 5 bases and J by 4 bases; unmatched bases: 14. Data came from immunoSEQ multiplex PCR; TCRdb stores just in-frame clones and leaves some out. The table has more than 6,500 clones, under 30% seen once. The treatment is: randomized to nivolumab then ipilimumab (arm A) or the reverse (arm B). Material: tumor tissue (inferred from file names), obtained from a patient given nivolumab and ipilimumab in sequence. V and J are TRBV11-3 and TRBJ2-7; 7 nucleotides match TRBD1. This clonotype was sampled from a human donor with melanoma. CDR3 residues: CASSPGVRDRSYEQYF. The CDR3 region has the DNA TGTGCCAGCAGCCCTGGAGTTAGGGACAGATCTTACGAGCAGTACTTC. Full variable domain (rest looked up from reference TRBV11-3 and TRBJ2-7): EAGVVQSPRYKIIEKKQPVAFWCNPISGHNTLYWYLQNLGQGPELLIRYENEEAVDDSQLPKDRFSAERLKGVDSTLKIQPAELGDSAVYLCASSPGVRDRSYEQYFGPGTRLTVT.